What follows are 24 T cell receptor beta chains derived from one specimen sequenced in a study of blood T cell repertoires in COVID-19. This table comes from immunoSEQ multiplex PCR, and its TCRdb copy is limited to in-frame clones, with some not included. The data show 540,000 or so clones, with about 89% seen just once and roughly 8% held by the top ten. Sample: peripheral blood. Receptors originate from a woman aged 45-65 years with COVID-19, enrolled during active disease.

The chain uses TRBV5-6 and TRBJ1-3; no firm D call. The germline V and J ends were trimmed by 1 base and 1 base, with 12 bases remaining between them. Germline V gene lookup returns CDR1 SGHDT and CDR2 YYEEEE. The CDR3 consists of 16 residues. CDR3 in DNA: TGTGCCAGCAGCTTGAGTCCTAGAGGGTCTGGAAACACCATATATTTT. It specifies CASSLSPRGSGNTIYF.

The CDR3 reads CASSPLSSYNEQFF. The CDR3, as DNA: TGTGCCAGCAGCCCCCTTAGCTCCTACAATGAGCAGTTCTTC. The chain is built from TRBV3-1 (or the pseudogene TRBV3-2) and TRBJ2-1, with unresolved D. This CDR3 is built from 14 residues. The V end lost 4 bases, the J end lost 0 bases, and 7 bases lay between the germline ends. CDR1 and CDR2 (germline): LGHDT, YNNKEL (reference sequence).

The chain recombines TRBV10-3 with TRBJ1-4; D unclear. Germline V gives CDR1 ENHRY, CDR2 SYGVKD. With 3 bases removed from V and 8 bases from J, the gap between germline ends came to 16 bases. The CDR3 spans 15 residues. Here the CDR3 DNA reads TGTGCCATCAGTGACGGCCCCGCCTCGGGGGAAAAACTGTTTTTT. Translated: CAISDGPASGEKLFF.

The CDR3 region has the DNA TGTGCCAGCAGTTCCCGGACAGGCGGGTATAATTCACCCCTCCACTTT. Amino acids: CASSSRTGGYNSPLHF. The rearrangement links TRBV6-5 to TRBJ1-6, with 7 positions matching TRBD1. Germline lookup yields CDR1 MNHEY and CDR2 SVGAGI. The CDR3 contains 16 residues. Germline trimming cut 4 bases from V and 4 bases from J; bases unmatched to any gene: 7.

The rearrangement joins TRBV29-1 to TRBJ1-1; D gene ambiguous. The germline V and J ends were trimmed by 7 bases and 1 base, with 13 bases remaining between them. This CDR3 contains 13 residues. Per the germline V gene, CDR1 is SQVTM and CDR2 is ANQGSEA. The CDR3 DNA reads TGCAGCGCCGCTAGCTCTGCGAACACTGAAGCTTTCTTT. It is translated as CSAASSANTEAFF.

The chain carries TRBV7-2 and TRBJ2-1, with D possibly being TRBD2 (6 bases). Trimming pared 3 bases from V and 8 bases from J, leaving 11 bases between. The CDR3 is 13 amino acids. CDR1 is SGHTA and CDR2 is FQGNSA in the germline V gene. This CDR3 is CASSFPGGHEQFF. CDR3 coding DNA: TGTGCCAGCAGCTTTCCCGGGGGTCATGAGCAGTTCTTC.

CDR3 residues: CASSTRLAGGREQYF. For the CDR3, the DNA is TGTGCCAGCAGCACTCGACTAGCGGGGGGCAGGGAGCAGTACTTC. The V and J genes are TRBV3-1 (or the pseudogene TRBV3-2) and TRBJ2-7; 13 positions match TRBD2. Germline assignment: CDR1 LGHDT and CDR2 YNNKEL (reference sequence). CDR3 length equals 15 residues. V shed 5 bases, J shed 7 bases, and the junction held 8 bases outside the gene matches.

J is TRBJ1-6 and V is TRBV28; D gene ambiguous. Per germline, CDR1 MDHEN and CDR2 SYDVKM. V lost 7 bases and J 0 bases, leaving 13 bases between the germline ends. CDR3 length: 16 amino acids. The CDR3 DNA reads TGTGCCAGCACCTTGAAGTTGAGCTCCTATAATTCACCCCTCCACTTT. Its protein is CASTLKLSSYNSPLHF.

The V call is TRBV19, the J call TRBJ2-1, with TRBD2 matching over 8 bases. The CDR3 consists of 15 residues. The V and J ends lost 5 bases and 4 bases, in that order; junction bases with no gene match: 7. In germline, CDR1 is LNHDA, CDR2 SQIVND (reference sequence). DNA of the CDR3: TGTGCCAGTAGTTCCACCGGGACTAGGTACAATGAGCAGTTCTTC. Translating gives CASSSTGTRYNEQFF.

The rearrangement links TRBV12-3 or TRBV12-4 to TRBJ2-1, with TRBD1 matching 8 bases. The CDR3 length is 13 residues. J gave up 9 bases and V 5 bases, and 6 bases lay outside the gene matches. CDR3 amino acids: CASSLGQGAEQFF. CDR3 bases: TGTGCCAGCAGTCTCGGACAGGGAGCTGAGCAGTTCTTC.

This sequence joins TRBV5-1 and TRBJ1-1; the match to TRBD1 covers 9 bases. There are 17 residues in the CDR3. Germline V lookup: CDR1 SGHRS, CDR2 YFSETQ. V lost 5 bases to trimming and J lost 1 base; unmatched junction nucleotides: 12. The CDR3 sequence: CASRNPGQGVGNTEAFF. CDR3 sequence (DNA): TGCGCCAGCAGAAATCCGGGACAGGGTGTTGGGAACACTGAAGCTTTCTTT.

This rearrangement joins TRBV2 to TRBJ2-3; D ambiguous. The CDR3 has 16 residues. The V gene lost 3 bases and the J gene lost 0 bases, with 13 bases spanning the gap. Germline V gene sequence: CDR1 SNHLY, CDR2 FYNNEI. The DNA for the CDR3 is TGTGCCAGCAGTGAGTTTTCGCGGAGTAGCACAGATACGCAGTATTTT. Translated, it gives CASSEFSRSSTDTQYF.

CDR3 loop: CASSPRGPEAFF. For the CDR3, the DNA is TGTGCCAGCAGCCCCAGGGGGCCTGAAGCTTTCTTT. The chain links TRBV5-5 to TRBJ1-1; 8 bases map to TRBD1. The CDR3 covers 12 residues. Germline CDR1 is SGHKS and CDR2 is YYEKEE (reference sequence). After removal of 4 bases from V and 6 bases from J, the junction contained 2 bases not matched to a gene.

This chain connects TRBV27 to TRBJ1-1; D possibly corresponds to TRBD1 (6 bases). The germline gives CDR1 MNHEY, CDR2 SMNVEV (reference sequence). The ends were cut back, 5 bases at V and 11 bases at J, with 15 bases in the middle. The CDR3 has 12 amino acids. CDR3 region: CASSRPQGMAFF. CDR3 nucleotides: TGTGCCAGCAGTCGACCCCAGGGGATGGCTTTCTTT.

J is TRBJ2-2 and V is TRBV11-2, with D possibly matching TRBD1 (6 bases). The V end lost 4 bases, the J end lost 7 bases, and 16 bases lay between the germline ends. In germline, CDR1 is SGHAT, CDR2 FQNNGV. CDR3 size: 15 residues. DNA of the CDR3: TGTGCCAGCAGCTCGATACAGGGTTTCCACGGGGAGCTGTTTTTT. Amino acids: CASSSIQGFHGELFF.

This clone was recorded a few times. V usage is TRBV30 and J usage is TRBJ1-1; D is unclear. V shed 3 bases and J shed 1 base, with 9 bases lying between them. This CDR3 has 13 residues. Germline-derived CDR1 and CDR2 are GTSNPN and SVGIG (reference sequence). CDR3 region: CAWSAQENTEAFF. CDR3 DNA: TGTGCCTGGAGCGCCCAGGAGAACACTGAAGCTTTCTTT.

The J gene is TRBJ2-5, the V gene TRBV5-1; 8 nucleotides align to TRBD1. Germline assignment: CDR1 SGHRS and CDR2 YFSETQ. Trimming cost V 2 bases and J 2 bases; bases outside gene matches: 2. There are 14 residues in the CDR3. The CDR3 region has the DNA TGCGCCAGCAGCTTACGGACAGGGCAAGAGACCCAGTACTTC. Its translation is CASSLRTGQETQYF.

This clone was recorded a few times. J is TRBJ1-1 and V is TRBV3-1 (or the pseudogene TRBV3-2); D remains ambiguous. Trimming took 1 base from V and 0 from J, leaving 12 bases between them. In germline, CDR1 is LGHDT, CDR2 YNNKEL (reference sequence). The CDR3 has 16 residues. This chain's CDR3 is CASSQGSLGMNTEAFF. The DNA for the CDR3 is TGTGCCAGCAGCCAAGGAAGTCTCGGGATGAACACTGAAGCTTTCTTT.

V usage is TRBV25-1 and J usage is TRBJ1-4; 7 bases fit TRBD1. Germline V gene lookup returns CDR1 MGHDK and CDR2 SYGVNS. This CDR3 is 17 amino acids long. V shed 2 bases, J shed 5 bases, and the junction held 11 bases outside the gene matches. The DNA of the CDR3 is TGTGCCAGCAGTGAACTGCCCCCGGGACAGCTAAATGAAAAACTGTTTTTT. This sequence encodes CASSELPPGQLNEKLFF. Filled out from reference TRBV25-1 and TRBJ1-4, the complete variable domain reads EADIYQTPRYLVIGTGKKITLECSQTMGHDKMYWYQQDPGMELHLIHYSYGVNSTEKGDLSSESTVSRIRTEHFPLTLESARPSHTSQYLCASSELPPGQLNEKLFFGSGTQLSVL.

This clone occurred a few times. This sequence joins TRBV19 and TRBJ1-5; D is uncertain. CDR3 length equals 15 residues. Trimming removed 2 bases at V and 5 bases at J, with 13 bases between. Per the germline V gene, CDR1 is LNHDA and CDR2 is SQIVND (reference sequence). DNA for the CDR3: TGTGCCAGTAGTATAACGGAGGGAGGGCATCAGCCCCAGCATTTT. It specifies CASSITEGGHQPQHF.

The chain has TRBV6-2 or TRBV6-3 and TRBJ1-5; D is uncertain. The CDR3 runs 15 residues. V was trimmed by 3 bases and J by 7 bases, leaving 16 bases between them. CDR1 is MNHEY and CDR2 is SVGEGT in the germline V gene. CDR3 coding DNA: TGTGCCAGCAGTTATGTGACAAATGGTAGGCAGCCCCAGCATTTT. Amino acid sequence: CASSYVTNGRQPQHF.

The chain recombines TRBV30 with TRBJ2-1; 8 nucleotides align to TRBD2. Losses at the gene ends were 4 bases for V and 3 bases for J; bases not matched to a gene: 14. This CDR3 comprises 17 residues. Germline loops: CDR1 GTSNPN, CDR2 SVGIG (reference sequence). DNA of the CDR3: TGTGCCTGGAAGGGTTATAGCGGGGATAAACACTACAATGAGCAGTTCTTC. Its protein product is CAWKGYSGDKHYNEQFF.

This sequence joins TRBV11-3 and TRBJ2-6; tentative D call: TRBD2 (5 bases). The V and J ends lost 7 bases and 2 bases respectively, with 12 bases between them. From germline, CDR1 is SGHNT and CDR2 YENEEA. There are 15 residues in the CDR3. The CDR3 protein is CASTKDGTGANVLTF. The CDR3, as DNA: TGTGCCAGCACTAAGGACGGGACTGGGGCCAACGTCCTGACTTTC.

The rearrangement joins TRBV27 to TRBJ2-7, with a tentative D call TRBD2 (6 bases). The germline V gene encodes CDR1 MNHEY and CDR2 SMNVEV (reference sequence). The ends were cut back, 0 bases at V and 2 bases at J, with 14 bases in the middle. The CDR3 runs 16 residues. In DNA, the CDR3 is TGTGCCAGCAGTTTATCGGGGACTCCTGCCGCCTACGAGCAGTACTTC. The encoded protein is CASSLSGTPAAYEQYF.